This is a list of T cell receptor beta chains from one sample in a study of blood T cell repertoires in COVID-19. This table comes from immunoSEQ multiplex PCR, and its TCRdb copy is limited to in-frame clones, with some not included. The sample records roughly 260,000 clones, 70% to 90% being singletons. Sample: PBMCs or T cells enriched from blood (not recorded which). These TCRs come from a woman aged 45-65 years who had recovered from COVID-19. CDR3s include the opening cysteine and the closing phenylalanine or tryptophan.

CASSVGTSGELFF	TRBV9	TRBJ2-2
CSVRTSGKGKDTQYF	TRBV29-1	TRBJ2-3
CASSPSGGTSGNTIYF	TRBV27	TRBJ1-3
CASSLVDMGGYTF	TRBV5-4	TRBJ1-2
CAARGEGEPQHF	TRBV2	TRBJ1-5
CASSSGETQYF	TRBV5-1	TRBJ2-5
CASSLRQGFYEQYF	TRBV2	TRBJ2-7
CASSFDRGSTEAFF	TRBV7-9	TRBJ1-1
CATSRDLYFGSPLHF	TRBV15	TRBJ1-6
CASSDGQSSGNTIYF	TRBV10-1	TRBJ1-3
CASSAASGTNYEQYF	TRBV9	TRBJ2-7
CASKGGTGVAGNTIYF	TRBV2	TRBJ1-3
CASSDRGIYEQYF	TRBV25-1	TRBJ2-7
CASNLNVDQPQHF	TRBV7-3	TRBJ1-5
CASSPIQREMAQYF	TRBV18	TRBJ2-3
CASSQDGTEFNEKLFF	TRBV4-1	TRBJ1-4